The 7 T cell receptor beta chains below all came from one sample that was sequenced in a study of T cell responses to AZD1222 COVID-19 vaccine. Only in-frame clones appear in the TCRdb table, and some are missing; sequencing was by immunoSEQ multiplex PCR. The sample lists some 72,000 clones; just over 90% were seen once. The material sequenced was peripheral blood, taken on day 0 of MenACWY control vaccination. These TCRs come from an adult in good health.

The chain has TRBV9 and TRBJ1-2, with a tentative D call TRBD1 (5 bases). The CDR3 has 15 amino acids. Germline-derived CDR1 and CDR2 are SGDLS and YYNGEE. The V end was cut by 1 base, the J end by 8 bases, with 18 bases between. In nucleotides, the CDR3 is TGTGCCAGCAGCGTAAGGGCGAATGGGGGAGACGGCTACACCTTC. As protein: CASSVRANGGDGYTF.

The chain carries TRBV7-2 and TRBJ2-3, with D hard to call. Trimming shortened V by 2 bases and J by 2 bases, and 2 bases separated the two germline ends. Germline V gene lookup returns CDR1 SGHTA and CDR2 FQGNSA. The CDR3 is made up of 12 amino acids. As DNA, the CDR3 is TGTGCCAGCAGCTTATACACAGATACGCAGTATTTT. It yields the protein CASSLYTDTQYF.

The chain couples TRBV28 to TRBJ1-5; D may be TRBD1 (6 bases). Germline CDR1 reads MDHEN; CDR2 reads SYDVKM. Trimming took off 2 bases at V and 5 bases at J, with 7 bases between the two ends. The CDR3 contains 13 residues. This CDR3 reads CASSLNRDQPQHF. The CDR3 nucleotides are TGTGCCAGCAGTTTAAACAGGGATCAGCCCCAGCATTTT.

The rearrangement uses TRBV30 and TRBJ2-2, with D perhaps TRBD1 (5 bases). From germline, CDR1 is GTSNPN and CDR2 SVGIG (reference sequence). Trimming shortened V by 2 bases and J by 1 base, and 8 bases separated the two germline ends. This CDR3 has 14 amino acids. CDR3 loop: CAWSSGLNTGELFF. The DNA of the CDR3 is TGTGCCTGGAGTTCAGGGTTGAACACCGGGGAGCTGTTTTTT.

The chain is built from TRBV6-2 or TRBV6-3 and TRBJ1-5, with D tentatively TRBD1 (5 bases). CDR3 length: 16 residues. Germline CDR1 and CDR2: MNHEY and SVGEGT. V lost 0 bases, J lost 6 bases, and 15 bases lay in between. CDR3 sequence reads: CASSYSRRGTSQPQHF. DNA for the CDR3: TGTGCCAGCAGTTACTCCAGGAGGGGAACCAGTCAGCCCCAGCATTTT.

CDR3 coding DNA: TGTGCCAGCAGAACGGGACAGGGTTTTCAACAGCCCCAGCATTTT. Its translation is CASRTGQGFQQPQHF. The chain recombines TRBV27 with TRBJ1-5; the match to TRBD1 covers 9 bases. V lost 6 bases, J lost 7 bases, and 10 bases stayed unmatched. CDR3 length equals 15 residues. CDR1 and CDR2 from the germline V gene are MNHEY and SMNVEV (reference sequence).

For the CDR3, the DNA is TGTGCCAGTAGTACGGGGAGCAGGGGGCATTCACCCCTCCACTTT. It codes for CASSTGSRGHSPLHF. The gene calls are TRBV19 and TRBJ1-6; TRBD1 matches 8 bases. This CDR3 is built from 15 residues. Trimming cost V 4 bases and J 8 bases; bases outside gene matches: 7. Germline V gives CDR1 LNHDA, CDR2 SQIVND (reference sequence).